What follows describes a single T cell receptor (beta chain). Antigen: not known. The data were produced by immunoSEQ multiplex PCR, yet TCRdb's version contains in-frame clones alone and is incomplete. In the table there are more than 50,000 clones, 87% of which are singletons. This sample is part of a study of OX40 agonist ivuxolimab in advanced cancers. In the study overall: Ivuxolimab was delivered to patients intravenously every 2 weeks at doses spanning 0.01 to 10 mg/kg. Of mixed ages from about 23 to 85 and averaging approximately 60 years, the group was 65% to 85% male. Points from the study as a whole: On average, a greater number of expanded clones characterised CD8+ T cells relative to CD4+.

This specimen consisted of CD4+ or CD8+ T cells sorted from blood, obtained in a trial of the OX40 agonist ivuxolimab. The source is an adult with an advanced solid tumor such as melanoma, head and neck, liver or kidney cancer.

CDR3 amino acids: CASSLGASGGGEQFF. CDR3 nucleotides: TGTGCCAGCAGCTTAGGGGCTAGCGGGGGGGGTGAGCAGTTCTTC. The rearrangement uses TRBV7-6 and TRBJ2-1; 12 positions match TRBD2. The germline V gene has CDR1 SGHVS and CDR2 FNYEAQ. The CDR3 consists of 15 residues. Unmatched junction bases numbered 4, after V lost 1 base and J lost 9 bases.